This T cell receptor beta chain was identified in a study of blood T cell repertoires in COVID-19. The assay was immunoSEQ multiplex PCR, and TCRdb's table has in-frame clones only and misses some. The sample shows about 74,000 clones, about nine tenths of them seen only once. The CDR3 is made up of 18 amino acids. From germline, CDR1 is SGHTA and CDR2 FQGNSA. After removal of 9 bases from V and 3 bases from J, the junction contained 17 bases not matched to a gene. The V gene is TRBV7-2, the J gene TRBJ1-5, with 10 bases fitting TRBD1. The source of this sequence is a woman of 80 years or more with active or convalescent COVID-19. The sequenced sample was peripheral blood. CDR3: CASGFGTGAFLDNQPQHF. CDR3 bases: TGTGCCAGTGGTTTCGGGACAGGGGCCTTTCTCGACAATCAGCCCCAGCATTTT.